Listed here are 32 T cell receptor beta chains from one sample, sequenced in a study of PD-L1 blockade in urothelial cancer. TCRdb's copy holds only in-frame clones and misses some; the assay was immunoSEQ multiplex PCR. The sample lists 100,000 or so clones; approximately 90% were seen once. The material was PBMCs, obtained around atezolizumab (anti-PD-L1) treatment. The origin of the receptors is a woman of 80 years or more with urothelial cancer.

V and J are TRBV6-1 and TRBJ2-1, with 10 nucleotides matching TRBD2. Germline CDR1 reads MNHNS; CDR2 reads SASEGT. This CDR3 has 14 amino acids. The trim removed 7 bases at V and 9 bases at J, leaving 9 bases unmatched. DNA of the CDR3: TGTGCCAGCAATAAGCGGGAGGGCCATGGTGAGCAGTTCTTC. It yields the protein CASNKREGHGEQFF.

The genes are TRBV14 and TRBJ2-7; maybe TRBD1 (5 bases). Per the germline V gene, CDR1 is SGHDN and CDR2 is FVKESK. Trimming shortened V by 6 bases and J by 3 bases, and 9 bases separated the two germline ends. The CDR3 extends over 12 amino acids. Written as DNA, the CDR3 is TGTGCCAGCAGTCCAGGGTACTACGAGCAGTACTTC. Amino acids: CASSPGYYEQYF.

The chain carries TRBV5-6 and TRBJ1-4; D might be TRBD1 (6 bases). This CDR3 region has 14 residues. Germline lookup yields CDR1 SGHDT and CDR2 YYEEEE. The V end lost 5 bases, the J end lost 6 bases, and 14 bases lay between the germline ends. CDR3 nucleotide sequence: TGTGCCAGCAGTACCGGGACAATCTATGAAAAACTGTTTTTT. Protein product: CASSTGTIYEKLFF. Full variable domain (rest looked up from reference TRBV5-6 and TRBJ1-4): DAGVTQSPTHLIKTRGQQVTLRCSPKSGHDTVSWYQQALGQGPQFIFQYYEEEERQRGNFPDRFSGHQFPNYSSELNVNALLLGDSALYLCASSTGTIYEKLFFGSGTQLSVL.

The chain uses TRBV7-8 and TRBJ2-3; 9 nucleotides agree with TRBD2. The CDR3 loop spans 18 amino acids. Germline loops: CDR1 SGHVS, CDR2 FQNEAQ. J gave up 4 bases and V 4 bases, and 15 bases lay outside the gene matches. This CDR3 reads CASSSGSASGNGADTQYF. CDR3 nucleotides: TGTGCCAGCAGCTCAGGGTCGGCTAGCGGGAATGGTGCAGATACGCAGTATTTT.

The chain couples TRBV7-9 to TRBJ1-1; 9 nucleotides agree with TRBD1. V was pared by 5 bases and J by 3 bases, with 10 bases of the junction left unmatched. CDR1 SEHNR and CDR2 FQNEAQ come from the germline V gene (reference sequence). The CDR3 covers 16 residues. The CDR3 DNA reads TGTGCCAGCAGCCAATCCGGGACAGGGTTCGACACTGAAGCTTTCTTT. As protein: CASSQSGTGFDTEAFF.

The chain links TRBV11-2 to TRBJ2-7; 7 nucleotides align to TRBD1. Unmatched junction bases numbered 5, after V lost 5 bases and J lost 1 base. The CDR3 runs to 14 residues. The germline gives CDR1 SGHAT, CDR2 FQNNGV. In DNA form, the CDR3 reads TGTGCCAGCAGCAAAATACAGGGGTCCTACGAGCAGTACTTC. Protein sequence: CASSKIQGSYEQYF.

The chain couples TRBV5-1 to TRBJ2-7; TRBD1 matches at 9 bases. CDR1 SGHRS and CDR2 YFSETQ come from the germline V gene. V lost 0 bases and J lost 1; bases outside the gene matches: 2. CDR3 length equals 15 residues. CDR3 nucleotides: TGCGCCAGCAGCTTGGAAGGGACAGGGTCCTACGAGCAGTACTTC. This gives the protein CASSLEGTGSYEQYF.

The table lists this clone with a few counts. For the CDR3, the DNA is TGTGCCAGCAGTCCTAGACAGGGGCGGTACTTC. It encodes CASSPRQGRYF. The V and J genes are TRBV28 and TRBJ2-7; TRBD1 matches 8 bases. Germline CDR1 reads MDHEN; CDR2 reads SYDVKM. This CDR3 spans 11 amino acids. V was clipped by 5 bases and J by 12 bases; unmatched bases: 6.

The chain's CDR3 is CASSFGKGQETQYF. CDR3 sequence (DNA): TGTGCCAGTAGTTTCGGGAAAGGCCAAGAGACCCAGTACTTC. The chain joins TRBV19 to TRBJ2-5, with D possibly being TRBD2 (5 bases). The V gene's germline CDR1 is LNHDA and CDR2 SQIVND (reference sequence). CDR3 length: 14 residues. V lost 5 bases, J lost 1 base, and 11 bases lay in between.

The chain uses TRBV7-9 and TRBJ1-5; D not resolved. The CDR3 totals 14 residues. Germline V CDR1 and CDR2: SEHNR, FQNEAQ (reference sequence). The V end lost 4 bases, the J end lost 6 bases, and 13 bases lay between the germline ends. CDR3 bases: TGTGCCAGCAGCTCAAATTCTCACAGTCAGCCCCAGCATTTT. It yields the protein CASSSNSHSQPQHF.

The chain couples TRBV5-1 to TRBJ2-1, with TRBD2 matching over 10 bases. The V segment lost 0 bases and the J segment 3 bases; nucleotides outside the gene matches: 6. Germline-derived CDR1 and CDR2 are SGHRS and YFSETQ. The CDR3 is made up of 17 amino acids. CDR3 DNA sequence: TGCGCCAGCAGCTTGGGGGTTAGCGGGAGGATCTACAATGAGCAGTTCTTC. Translation: CASSLGVSGRIYNEQFF.

The chain carries TRBV18 and TRBJ2-1, with 7 bases lining up with TRBD1. Trimming cost V 3 bases and J 1 base; bases outside gene matches: 6. CDR1 and CDR2 (germline): KGHSH, LQKENI. The CDR3 extends over 16 amino acids. The CDR3 reads CASSPGTAHSYNEQFF. The CDR3 nucleotides read TGTGCCAGCTCACCCGGGACAGCACATTCCTACAATGAGCAGTTCTTC.

This clone was detected once. V usage is TRBV4-2 and J usage is TRBJ2-1, with 14 bases fitting TRBD2. Germline V CDR1 and CDR2: LGHNA, YNFKEQ. The CDR3 is made up of 17 amino acids. V lost 6 bases and J lost 5; bases outside the gene matches: 9. CDR3 sequence reads: CASSRLAGGPGNNEQFF. CDR3 nucleotides: TGTGCCAGCAGTCGACTAGCGGGAGGGCCGGGGAACAATGAGCAGTTCTTC.

The CDR3 DNA is TGCAGCGCACTGGTACAAACGGCGGGGGAGACCCAGTACTTC. Protein sequence: CSALVQTAGETQYF. This chain joins TRBV29-1 and TRBJ2-5; TRBD2 is a possible D gene (6 bases). The CDR3 runs 14 residues. Germline CDR1 is SQVTM and CDR2 is ANQGSEA. The V gene lost 7 bases and the J gene lost 5 bases, with 20 bases spanning the gap.

This clone was counted a single time. V gene TRBV9 combines with J gene TRBJ2-3; perhaps TRBD2 as D (5 bases). The germline V and J ends were trimmed by 0 bases and 2 bases, with 10 bases remaining between them. This CDR3 spans 15 amino acids. Germline CDR1 is SGDLS and CDR2 is YYNGEE. In nucleotides, the CDR3 is TGTGCCAGCAGCGTAGACCTAGCTAACACAGATACGCAGTATTTT. It specifies CASSVDLANTDTQYF.

The chain links TRBV15 to TRBJ2-7, with TRBD2 identical over 8 bases. V shed 1 base and J 0 bases; nucleotides not matched to a gene: 2. The germline CDR1 and CDR2 sequences are LNHNV and YYDKDF (reference sequence). The CDR3 has 15 amino acids. The CDR3 DNA is TGTGCCACCAGCAGAGGTGGACTAGCCTCCTACGAGCAGTACTTC. Its protein is CATSRGGLASYEQYF.

This clone is a singleton in its sample. The V gene is TRBV11-2, the J gene TRBJ1-2; D is unclear. CDR3 length: 13 residues. Germline CDR1 reads SGHAT; CDR2 reads FQNNGV. V was pared by 0 bases and J by 10 bases, with 12 bases between. DNA for the CDR3: TGTGCCAGCAGCTTAGACGAGGGTTCGGACTACACCTTC. It translates to CASSLDEGSDYTF.

The gene calls are TRBV27 and TRBJ1-2; D gene unclear. Germline V gene lookup returns CDR1 MNHEY and CDR2 SMNVEV (reference sequence). V dropped 0 bases and J dropped 4 bases, with 24 bases sitting between them. This CDR3 contains 19 residues. CDR3 amino acids: CASSLSTRLVAGPSYGYTF. As DNA, the CDR3 is TGTGCCAGCAGTTTATCGACCCGATTGGTCGCCGGTCCTAGCTATGGCTACACCTTC.

CDR3 in amino acids: CASLQGATDTQYF. The CDR3 DNA reads as TGTGCCAGCCTACAGGGGGCTACAGATACGCAGTATTTT. The chain carries TRBV6-6 and TRBJ2-3; 9 positions agree with TRBD1. Germline lookup yields CDR1 MNHNY and CDR2 SVGAGI (reference sequence). The V segment lost 8 bases and the J segment 3 bases; nucleotides outside the gene matches: 3. The CDR3 runs to 13 residues.

The J gene is TRBJ2-2, the V gene TRBV5-1; 9 bases map to TRBD2. The CDR3 totals 16 residues. Germline V lookup: CDR1 SGHRS, CDR2 YFSETQ. The trim removed 1 base at V and 5 bases at J, leaving 6 bases unmatched. The CDR3 loop is CASSLSGLAGTGELFF. CDR3 nucleotides: TGCGCCAGCAGCTTGTCGGGACTAGCCGGGACCGGGGAGCTGTTTTTT.

The V and J genes are TRBV19 and TRBJ1-5; D unclear. V lost 5 bases and J lost 4, with 15 bases in between. CDR3 size: 15 residues. Germline V gene lookup returns CDR1 LNHDA and CDR2 SQIVND (reference sequence). CDR3: CASSSPGNKNQPQHF. DNA for the CDR3: TGTGCCAGTAGTTCCCCGGGAAATAAAAATCAGCCCCAGCATTTT.

This chain uses TRBV5-4 with TRBJ2-1; possibly TRBD2 for D (6 bases). V was shortened by 0 bases and J by 0 bases, with 10 bases between the two germline ends. Germline CDR1 and CDR2: SGHNT and YYREEE (reference sequence). The CDR3 sequence is 16 residues long. The CDR3: CASSLAGGSSYNEQFF. Written as DNA, the CDR3 is TGTGCCAGCAGCTTGGCCGGGGGTAGCTCCTACAATGAGCAGTTCTTC.

This chain links TRBV30 with TRBJ2-1; D possibly corresponds to TRBD2 (5 bases). CDR1 is GTSNPN, CDR2 SVGIG, per germline (reference sequence). The CDR3 is made up of 12 amino acids. The V and J ends lost 1 base and 14 bases respectively, with 15 bases between them. CDR3: CAWSGSGFGEFF. CDR3 DNA: TGTGCCTGGAGTGGGTCTGGGTTCGGGGAGTTCTTC. Full variable domain (missing parts from reference TRBV30 and TRBJ2-1): SQTIHQWPATLVQPVGSPLSLECTVEGTSNPNLYWYRQAAGRGLQLLFYSVGIGQISSEVPQNLSASRPQDRQFILSSKKLLLSDSGFYLCAWSGSGFGEFFGPGTRLTVL.

This chain connects TRBV9 to TRBJ1-3; the D gene is possibly TRBD1 (5 bases). The CDR3 extends over 14 amino acids. CDR1 is SGDLS, CDR2 YYNGEE, per germline. Deletions cut 6 bases from V and 3 bases from J, with 13 bases between. Here the CDR3 reads CASTPAGHGNTIYF. The CDR3, as DNA: TGTGCCAGCACCCCTGCGGGGCATGGAAACACCATATATTTT.

V is TRBV10-3 and J is TRBJ1-2; maybe TRBD1 (5 bases). CDR3 size: 15 residues. V was shortened by 5 bases and J by 4 bases, with 17 bases between the two germline ends. Looked up from germline, CDR1 is ENHRY and CDR2 is SYGVKD. The CDR3 reads CAISKQVLESYGYTF. The DNA of the CDR3 is TGTGCCATCAGTAAACAGGTGTTAGAGAGCTATGGCTACACCTTC.

This chain joins TRBV7-9 and TRBJ1-1, with D tentatively TRBD1 (6 bases). CDR3 length: 14 amino acids. Germline CDR1 reads SEHNR; CDR2 reads FQNEAQ (reference sequence). V was clipped by 3 bases and J by 2 bases, with 10 bases between them. The CDR3 nucleotides read TGTGCCAGCAGCTTTGGTGGGGGCAACACTGAAGCTTTCTTT. It codes for CASSFGGGNTEAFF.

This clone was detected only once. This sequence joins TRBV7-8 and TRBJ2-1; 10 nucleotides match TRBD1. The V gene end was trimmed by 6 bases and the J gene end by 9 bases; junction bases not matched to a gene: 17. The CDR3 extends over 17 amino acids. Germline CDR1 SGHVS, CDR2 FQNEAQ. In DNA, the CDR3 is TGTGCCAGCAGGGCCCGCAGGGGGACAGGGGCTCAAGGTGAGCAGTTCTTC. Protein product: CASRARRGTGAQGEQFF.

V is TRBV11-2 and J is TRBJ2-2; tentative D call: TRBD1 (6 bases). The CDR3 is 14 residues long. CDR1 SGHAT and CDR2 FQNNGV come from the germline V gene. Trimming pared 5 bases from V and 8 bases from J, leaving 15 bases between. The chain's CDR3 is CASSQRQDRGELFF. CDR3 bases: TGTGCCAGCAGCCAACGACAGGACCGTGGGGAGCTGTTTTTT. Based on the CDR3 plus reference TRBV11-2 and TRBJ2-2, the full variable domain is EAGVAQSPRYKIIEKRQSVAFWCNPISGHATLYWYQQILGQGPKLLIQFQNNGVVDDSQLPKDRFSAERLKGVDSTLKIQPAKLEDSAVYLCASSQRQDRGELFFGEGSRLTVL.

CDR3 sequence: CASSMGQVPNTEAFF. The CDR3 DNA follows: TGTGCCAGTAGTATGGGGCAGGTTCCAAACACTGAAGCTTTCTTT. The chain links TRBV19 to TRBJ1-1; D is perhaps TRBD1 (5 bases). Germline CDR1 and CDR2: LNHDA and SQIVND (reference sequence). The V end lost 3 bases, the J end lost 2 bases, and 13 bases lay between the germline ends. This CDR3 has 15 amino acids. The variable domain in full, with the rest retrieved from reference TRBV19 and TRBJ1-1, is DGGITQSPKYLFRKEGQNVTLSCEQNLNHDAMYWYRQDPGQGLRLIYYSQIVNDFQKGDIAEGYSVSREKKESFPLTVTSAQKNPTAFYLCASSMGQVPNTEAFFGQGTRLTVV.

The CDR3 spells CASSSREGRGNQPQHF. The CDR3, as DNA: TGTGCCAGCAGTTCCCGGGAGGGGAGAGGCAATCAGCCCCAGCATTTT. The V and J genes are TRBV27 and TRBJ1-5, with a tentative D call TRBD1 (5 bases). Germline V lookup: CDR1 MNHEY, CDR2 SMNVEV (reference sequence). CDR3 length equals 16 residues. V lost 4 bases and J 2 bases, leaving 15 bases between the germline ends.

The rearrangement links TRBV7-9 to TRBJ1-2, with a possible D match to TRBD1 (5 bases). From germline, CDR1 is SEHNR and CDR2 FQNEAQ (reference sequence). Trimming cost V 3 bases and J 7 bases, with 12 bases left between them. The CDR3 has 13 residues. CDR3 sequence: CASSFEGVGGYTF. CDR3 bases: TGTGCCAGCAGCTTTGAAGGGGTCGGTGGCTACACCTTC.

The chain couples TRBV2 to TRBJ1-2, with unresolved D. This CDR3 contains 12 residues. Trimming shortened V by 3 bases and J by 7 bases, and 9 bases separated the two germline ends. Germline V gives CDR1 SNHLY, CDR2 FYNNEI. CDR3: CASSEPNGGYTF. The CDR3 coding sequence is TGTGCCAGCAGTGAGCCGAACGGTGGCTACACCTTC. Full variable domain (missing parts from reference TRBV2 and TRBJ1-2): EPEVTQTPSHQVTQMGQEVILRCVPISNHLYFYWYRQILGQKVEFLVSFYNNEISEKSEIFDDQFSVERPDGSNFTLKIRSTKLEDSAMYFCASSEPNGGYTFGSGTRLTVV.